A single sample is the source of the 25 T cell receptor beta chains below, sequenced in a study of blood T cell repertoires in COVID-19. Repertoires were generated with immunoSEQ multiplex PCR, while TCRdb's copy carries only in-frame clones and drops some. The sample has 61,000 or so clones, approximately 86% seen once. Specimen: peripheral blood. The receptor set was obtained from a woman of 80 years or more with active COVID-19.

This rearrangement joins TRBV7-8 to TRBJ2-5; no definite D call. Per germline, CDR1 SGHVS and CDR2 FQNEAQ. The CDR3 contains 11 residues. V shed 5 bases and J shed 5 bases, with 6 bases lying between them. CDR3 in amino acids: CASSQEETQYF. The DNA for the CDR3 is TGTGCCAGCAGCCAGGAGGAGACCCAGTACTTC.

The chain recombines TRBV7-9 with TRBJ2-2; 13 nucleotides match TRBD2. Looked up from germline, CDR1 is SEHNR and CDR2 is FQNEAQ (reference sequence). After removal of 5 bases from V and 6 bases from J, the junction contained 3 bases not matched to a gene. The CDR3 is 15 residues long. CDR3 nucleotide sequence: TGTGCCAGCAGCCCTGGGACTAGCGGGGCCGGGGAGCTGTTTTTT. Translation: CASSPGTSGAGELFF.

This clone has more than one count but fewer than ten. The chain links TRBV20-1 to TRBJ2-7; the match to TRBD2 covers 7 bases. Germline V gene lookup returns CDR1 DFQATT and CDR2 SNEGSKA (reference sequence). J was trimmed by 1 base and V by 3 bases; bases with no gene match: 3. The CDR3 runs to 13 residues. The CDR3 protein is CSASDGGSYEQYF. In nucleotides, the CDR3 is TGCAGTGCTAGTGACGGGGGGTCCTACGAGCAGTACTTC.

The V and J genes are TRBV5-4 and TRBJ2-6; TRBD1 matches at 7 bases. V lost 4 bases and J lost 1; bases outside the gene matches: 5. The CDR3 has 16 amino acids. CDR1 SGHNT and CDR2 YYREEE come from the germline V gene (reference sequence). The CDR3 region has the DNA TGTGCCAGCAGCCTGATGACAGGGTCTGGGGCCAACGTCCTGACTTTC. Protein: CASSLMTGSGANVLTF.

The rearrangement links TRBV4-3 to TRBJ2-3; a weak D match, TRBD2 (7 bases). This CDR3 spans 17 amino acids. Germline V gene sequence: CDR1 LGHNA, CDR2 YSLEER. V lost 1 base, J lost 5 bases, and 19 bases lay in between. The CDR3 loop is CASSQVGRGGGLDTQYF. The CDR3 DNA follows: TGCGCCAGCAGCCAAGTAGGGAGGGGGGGCGGCCTAGATACGCAGTATTTT.

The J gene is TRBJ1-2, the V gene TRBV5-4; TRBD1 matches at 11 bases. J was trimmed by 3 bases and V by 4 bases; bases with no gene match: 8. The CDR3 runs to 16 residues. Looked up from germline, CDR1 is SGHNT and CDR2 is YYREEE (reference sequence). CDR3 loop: CASSLDRGRLDYGYTF. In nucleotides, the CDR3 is TGTGCCAGCAGCCTGGACAGGGGGCGATTGGACTATGGCTACACCTTC.

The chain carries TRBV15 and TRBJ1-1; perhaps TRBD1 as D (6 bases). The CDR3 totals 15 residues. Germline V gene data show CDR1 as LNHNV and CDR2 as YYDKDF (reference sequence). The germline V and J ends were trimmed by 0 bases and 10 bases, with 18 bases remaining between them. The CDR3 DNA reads TGTGCCACCAGCAGAGATCAGGGGACCCTGGGAAGAGCTTTCTTT. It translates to CATSRDQGTLGRAFF.

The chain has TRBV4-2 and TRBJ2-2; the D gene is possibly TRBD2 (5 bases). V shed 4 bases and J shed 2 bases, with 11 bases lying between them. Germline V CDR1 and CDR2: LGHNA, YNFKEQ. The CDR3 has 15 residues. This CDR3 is CASSPQRANTGELFF. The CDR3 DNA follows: TGTGCCAGCAGCCCCCAGAGGGCAAACACCGGGGAGCTGTTTTTT.

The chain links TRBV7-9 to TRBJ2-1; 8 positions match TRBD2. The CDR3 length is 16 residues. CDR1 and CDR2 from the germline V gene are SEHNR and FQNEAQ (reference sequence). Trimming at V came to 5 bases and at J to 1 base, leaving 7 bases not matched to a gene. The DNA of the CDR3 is TGTGCCAGCAGCAAACCGGGACTAGGGTCCTACAATGAGCAGTTCTTC. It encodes CASSKPGLGSYNEQFF. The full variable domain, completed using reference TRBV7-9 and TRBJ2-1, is DTGVSQNPRHKITKRGQNVTFRCDPISEHNRLYWYRQTLGQGPEFLTYFQNEAQLEKSRLLSDRFSAERPKGSFSTLEIQRTEQGDSAMYLCASSKPGLGSYNEQFFGPGTRLTVL.

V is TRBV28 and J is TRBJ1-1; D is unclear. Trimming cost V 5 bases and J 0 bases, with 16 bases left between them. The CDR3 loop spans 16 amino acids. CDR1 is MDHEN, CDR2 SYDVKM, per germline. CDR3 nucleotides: TGTGCCAGCAGTGTCCGCGGGGAGCTGATGAACACTGAAGCTTTCTTT. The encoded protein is CASSVRGELMNTEAFF.

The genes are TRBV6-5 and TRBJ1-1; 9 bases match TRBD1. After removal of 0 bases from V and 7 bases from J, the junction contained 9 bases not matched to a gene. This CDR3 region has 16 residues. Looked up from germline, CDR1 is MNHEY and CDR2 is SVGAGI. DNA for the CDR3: TGTGCCAGCAGTTACTCTCCCGGGACAGGGTTTAGTGAAGCTTTCTTT. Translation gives CASSYSPGTGFSEAFF.

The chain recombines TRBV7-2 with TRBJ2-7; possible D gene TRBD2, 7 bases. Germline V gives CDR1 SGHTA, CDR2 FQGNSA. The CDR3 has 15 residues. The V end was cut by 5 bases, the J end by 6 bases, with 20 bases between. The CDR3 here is CASSPRRGGSIEQYF. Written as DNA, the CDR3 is TGTGCCAGCAGCCCCAGGAGGGGGGGCTCTATCGAGCAGTACTTC.

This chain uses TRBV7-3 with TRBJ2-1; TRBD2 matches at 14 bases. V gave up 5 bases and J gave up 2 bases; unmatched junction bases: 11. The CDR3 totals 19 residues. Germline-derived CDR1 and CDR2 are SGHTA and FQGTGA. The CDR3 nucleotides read TGTGCCAGCAGCCTCACGGGGACTAGCGGGGGTAGTACCTACAATGAGCAGTTCTTC. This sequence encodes CASSLTGTSGGSTYNEQFF.

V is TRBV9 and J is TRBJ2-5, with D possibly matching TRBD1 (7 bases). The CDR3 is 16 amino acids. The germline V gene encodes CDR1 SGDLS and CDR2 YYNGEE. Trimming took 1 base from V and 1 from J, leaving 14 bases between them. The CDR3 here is CASSVSEGALQETQYF. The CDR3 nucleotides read TGTGCCAGCAGCGTATCGGAGGGGGCCCTCCAAGAGACCCAGTACTTC.

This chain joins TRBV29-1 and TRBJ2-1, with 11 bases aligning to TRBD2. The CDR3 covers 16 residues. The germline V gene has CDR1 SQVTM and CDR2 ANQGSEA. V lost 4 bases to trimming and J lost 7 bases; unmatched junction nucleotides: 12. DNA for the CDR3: TGCAGCGTTGGCCTCTGGCATAGCGGGGGGGCGAATGAGCAGTTCTTC. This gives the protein CSVGLWHSGGANEQFF.

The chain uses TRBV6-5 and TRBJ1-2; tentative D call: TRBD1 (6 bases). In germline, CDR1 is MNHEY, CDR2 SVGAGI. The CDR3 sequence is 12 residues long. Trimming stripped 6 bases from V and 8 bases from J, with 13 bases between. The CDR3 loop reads CASSQGGRGYTF. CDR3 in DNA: TGTGCCAGCAGCCAAGGGGGTCGCGGCTACACCTTC.

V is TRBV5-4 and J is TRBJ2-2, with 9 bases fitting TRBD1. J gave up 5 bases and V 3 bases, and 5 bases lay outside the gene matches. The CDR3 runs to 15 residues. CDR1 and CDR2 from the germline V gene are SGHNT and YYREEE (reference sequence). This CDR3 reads CASSYGQGRTGELFF. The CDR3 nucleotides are TGTGCCAGCAGCTACGGACAGGGGAGGACCGGGGAGCTGTTTTTT.

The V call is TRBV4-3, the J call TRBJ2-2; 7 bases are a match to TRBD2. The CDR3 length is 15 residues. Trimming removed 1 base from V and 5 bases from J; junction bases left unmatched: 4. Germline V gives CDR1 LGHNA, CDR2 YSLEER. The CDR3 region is CASSQGGGVTGELFF. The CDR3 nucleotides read TGCGCCAGCAGCCAAGGCGGGGGTGTTACCGGGGAGCTGTTTTTT.

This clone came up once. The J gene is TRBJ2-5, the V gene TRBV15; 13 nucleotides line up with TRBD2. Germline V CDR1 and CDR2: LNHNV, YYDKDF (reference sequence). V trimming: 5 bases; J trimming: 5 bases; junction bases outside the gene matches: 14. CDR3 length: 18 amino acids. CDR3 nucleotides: TGTGCCACCAGCGCCACCCCGGGACTAGCGGGGTTTAAGGAGACCCAGTACTTC. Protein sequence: CATSATPGLAGFKETQYF.

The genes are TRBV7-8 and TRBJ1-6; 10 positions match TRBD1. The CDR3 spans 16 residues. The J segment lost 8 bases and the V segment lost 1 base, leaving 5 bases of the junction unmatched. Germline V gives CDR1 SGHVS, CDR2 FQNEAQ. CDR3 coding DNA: TGTGCCAGCAGCTTAGGAGGGACAGGGGCCTATTCACCCCTCCACTTT. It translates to CASSLGGTGAYSPLHF.

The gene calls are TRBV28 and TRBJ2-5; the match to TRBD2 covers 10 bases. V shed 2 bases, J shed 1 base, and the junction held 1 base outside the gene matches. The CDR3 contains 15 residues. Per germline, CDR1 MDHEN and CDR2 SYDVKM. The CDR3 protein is CASSLPSGGQETQYF. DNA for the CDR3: TGTGCCAGCAGTTTACCTAGCGGGGGCCAAGAGACCCAGTACTTC.

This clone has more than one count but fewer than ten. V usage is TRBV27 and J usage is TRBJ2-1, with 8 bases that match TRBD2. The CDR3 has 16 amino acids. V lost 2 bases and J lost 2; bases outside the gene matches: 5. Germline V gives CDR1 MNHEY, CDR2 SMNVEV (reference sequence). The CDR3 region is CASSLTFGGAYNEQFF. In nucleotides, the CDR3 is TGTGCCAGCAGTTTAACTTTCGGGGGGGCCTACAATGAGCAGTTCTTC.

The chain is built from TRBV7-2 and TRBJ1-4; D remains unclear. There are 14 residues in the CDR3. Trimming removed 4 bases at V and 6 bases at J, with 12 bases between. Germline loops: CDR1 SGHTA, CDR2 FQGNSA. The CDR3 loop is CASSSLGLYEKLFF. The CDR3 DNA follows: TGTGCCAGCAGCTCACTAGGGTTGTATGAAAAACTGTTTTTT.

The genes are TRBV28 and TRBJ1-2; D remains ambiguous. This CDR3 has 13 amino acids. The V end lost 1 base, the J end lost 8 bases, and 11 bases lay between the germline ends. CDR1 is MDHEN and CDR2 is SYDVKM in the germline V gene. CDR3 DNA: TGTGCCAGCAGTTTATCGGCAGGAGGCGGCTACACCTTC. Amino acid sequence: CASSLSAGGGYTF.

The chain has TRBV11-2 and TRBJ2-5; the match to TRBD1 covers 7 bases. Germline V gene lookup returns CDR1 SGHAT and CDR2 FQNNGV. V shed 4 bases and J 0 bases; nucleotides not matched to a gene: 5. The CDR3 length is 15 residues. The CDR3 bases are TGTGCCAGCAGCTGGGGACAGCGGTACCAAGAGACCCAGTACTTC. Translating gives CASSWGQRYQETQYF. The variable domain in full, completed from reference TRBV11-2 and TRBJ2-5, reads EAGVAQSPRYKIIEKRQSVAFWCNPISGHATLYWYQQILGQGPKLLIQFQNNGVVDDSQLPKDRFSAERLKGVDSTLKIQPAKLEDSAVYLCASSWGQRYQETQYFGPGTRLLVL.